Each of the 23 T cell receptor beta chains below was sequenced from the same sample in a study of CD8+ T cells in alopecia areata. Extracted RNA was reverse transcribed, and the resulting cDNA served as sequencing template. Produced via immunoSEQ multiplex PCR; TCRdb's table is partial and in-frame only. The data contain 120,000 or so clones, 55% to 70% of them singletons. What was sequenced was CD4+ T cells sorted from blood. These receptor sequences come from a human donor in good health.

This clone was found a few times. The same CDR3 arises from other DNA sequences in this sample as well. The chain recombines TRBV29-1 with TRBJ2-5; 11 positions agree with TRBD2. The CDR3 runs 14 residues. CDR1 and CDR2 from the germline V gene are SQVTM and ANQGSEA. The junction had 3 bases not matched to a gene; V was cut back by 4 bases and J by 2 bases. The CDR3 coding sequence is TGCAGCGTTGGGCTAGCGGGGGGACAAGAGACCCAGTACTTC. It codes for CSVGLAGGQETQYF.

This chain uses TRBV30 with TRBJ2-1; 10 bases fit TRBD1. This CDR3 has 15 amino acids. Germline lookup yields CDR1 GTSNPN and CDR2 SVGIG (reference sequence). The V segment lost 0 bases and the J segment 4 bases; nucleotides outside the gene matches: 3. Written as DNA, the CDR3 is TGTGCCTGGAGTGTACGGACAGGGGGGTACAATGAGCAGTTCTTC. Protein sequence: CAWSVRTGGYNEQFF.

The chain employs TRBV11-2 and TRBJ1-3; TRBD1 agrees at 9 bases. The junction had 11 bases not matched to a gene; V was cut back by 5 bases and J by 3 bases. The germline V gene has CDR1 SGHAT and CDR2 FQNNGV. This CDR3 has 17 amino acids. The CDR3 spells CASSARDRAILGNTIYF. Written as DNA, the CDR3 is TGTGCCAGCAGCGCCCGGGACAGGGCGATCCTTGGAAACACCATATATTTT.

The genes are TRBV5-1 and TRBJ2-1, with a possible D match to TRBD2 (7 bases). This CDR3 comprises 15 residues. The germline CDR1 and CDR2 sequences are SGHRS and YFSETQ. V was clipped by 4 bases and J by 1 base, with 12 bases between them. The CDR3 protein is CASSPGGQSYNEQFF. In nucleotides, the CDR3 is TGCGCCAGCAGCCCGGGGGGCCAGTCCTACAATGAGCAGTTCTTC.

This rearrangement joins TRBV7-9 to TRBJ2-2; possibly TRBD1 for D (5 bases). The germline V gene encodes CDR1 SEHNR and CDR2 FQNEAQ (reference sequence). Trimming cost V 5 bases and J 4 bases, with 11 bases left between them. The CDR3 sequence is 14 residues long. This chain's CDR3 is CASSPRVATGELFF. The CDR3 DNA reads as TGTGCCAGCAGCCCCAGGGTTGCCACCGGGGAGCTGTTTTTT.

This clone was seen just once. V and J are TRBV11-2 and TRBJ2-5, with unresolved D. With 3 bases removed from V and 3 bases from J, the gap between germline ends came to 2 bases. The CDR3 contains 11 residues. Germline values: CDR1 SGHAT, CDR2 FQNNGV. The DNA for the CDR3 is TGTGCCAGCAGCTTTAAAGAGACCCAGTACTTC. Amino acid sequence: CASSFKETQYF.

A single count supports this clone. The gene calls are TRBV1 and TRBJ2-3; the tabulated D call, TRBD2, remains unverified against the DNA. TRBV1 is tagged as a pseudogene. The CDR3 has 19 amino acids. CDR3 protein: CTSSQVGLAGGQSTDTQYF. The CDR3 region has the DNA TGCACCAGCAGCCAAGTTGGACTAGCGGGGGGGCAAAGCACAGATACGCAGTATTTT.

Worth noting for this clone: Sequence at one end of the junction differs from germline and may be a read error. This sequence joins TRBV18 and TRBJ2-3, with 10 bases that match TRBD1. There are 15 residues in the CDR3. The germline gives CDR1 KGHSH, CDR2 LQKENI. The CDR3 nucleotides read TGTGCCAGCTCACTTTCGACAGGGGGCACGGATACGCAGTATTTT. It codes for CASSLSTGGTDTQYF.

CDR3 bases: TGTGCCTGGAGTGTACAGACAGATAATTCACCCCTCCACTTT. Encoded protein: CAWSVQTDNSPLHF. The gene calls are TRBV30 and TRBJ1-6, with D tentatively TRBD1 (5 bases). Germline V CDR1 and CDR2: GTSNPN, SVGIG (reference sequence). V lost 0 bases, J lost 5 bases, and 8 bases lay in between. CDR3 length: 14 amino acids.

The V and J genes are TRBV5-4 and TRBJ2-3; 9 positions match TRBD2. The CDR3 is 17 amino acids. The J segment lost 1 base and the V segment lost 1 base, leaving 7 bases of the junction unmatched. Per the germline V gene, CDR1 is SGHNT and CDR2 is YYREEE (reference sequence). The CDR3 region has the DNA TGTGCCAGCAGCTTGTTTCTAGCGGGGCTTCGCACAGATACGCAGTATTTT. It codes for CASSLFLAGLRTDTQYF.

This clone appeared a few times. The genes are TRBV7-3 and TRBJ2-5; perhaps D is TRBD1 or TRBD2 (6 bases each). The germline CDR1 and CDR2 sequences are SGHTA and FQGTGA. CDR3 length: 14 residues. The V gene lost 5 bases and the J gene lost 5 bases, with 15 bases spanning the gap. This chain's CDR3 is CASSRPGAGETQYF. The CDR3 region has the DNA TGTGCCAGCAGCCGGCCGGGGGCCGGGGAGACCCAGTACTTC.

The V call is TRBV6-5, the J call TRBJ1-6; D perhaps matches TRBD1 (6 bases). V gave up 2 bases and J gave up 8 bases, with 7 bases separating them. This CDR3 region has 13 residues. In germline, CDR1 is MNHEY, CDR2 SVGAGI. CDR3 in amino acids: CASSYNRDSPLHF. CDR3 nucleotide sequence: TGTGCCAGCAGTTACAACAGGGATTCACCCCTCCACTTT.

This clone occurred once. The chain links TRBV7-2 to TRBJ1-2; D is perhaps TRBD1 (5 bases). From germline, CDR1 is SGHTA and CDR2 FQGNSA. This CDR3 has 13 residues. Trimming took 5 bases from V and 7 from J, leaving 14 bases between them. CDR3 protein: CASSPRQYGGYTF. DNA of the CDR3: TGTGCCAGCAGCCCGAGACAGTACGGTGGCTACACCTTC.

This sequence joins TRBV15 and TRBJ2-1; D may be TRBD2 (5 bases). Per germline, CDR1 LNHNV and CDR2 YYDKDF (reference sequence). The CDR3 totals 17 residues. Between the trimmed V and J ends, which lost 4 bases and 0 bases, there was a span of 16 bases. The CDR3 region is CATSKTKGAVSYNEQFF. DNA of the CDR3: TGTGCCACCAGCAAAACAAAGGGAGCGGTCTCCTACAATGAGCAGTTCTTC.

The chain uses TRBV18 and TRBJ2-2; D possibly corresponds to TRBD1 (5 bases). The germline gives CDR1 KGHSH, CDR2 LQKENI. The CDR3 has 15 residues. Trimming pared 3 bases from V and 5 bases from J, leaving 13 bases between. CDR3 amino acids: CASSPQGQPTGELFF. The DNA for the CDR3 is TGTGCCAGCTCACCCCAGGGTCAACCGACCGGGGAGCTGTTTTTT.

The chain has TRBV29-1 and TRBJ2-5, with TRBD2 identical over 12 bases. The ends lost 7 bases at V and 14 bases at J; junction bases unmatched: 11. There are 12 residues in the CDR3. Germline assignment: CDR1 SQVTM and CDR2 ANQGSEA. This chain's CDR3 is CSGRLAGVPPYF. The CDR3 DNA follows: TGCAGCGGCAGACTAGCGGGGGTCCCCCCATACTTC.

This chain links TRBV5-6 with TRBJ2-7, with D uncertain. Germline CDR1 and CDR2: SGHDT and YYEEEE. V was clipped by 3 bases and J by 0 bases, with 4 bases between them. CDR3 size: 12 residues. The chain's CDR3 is CASSSYSYEQYF. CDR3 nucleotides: TGTGCCAGCAGCTCGTACTCCTACGAGCAGTACTTC. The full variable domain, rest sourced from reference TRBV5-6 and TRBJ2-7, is DAGVTQSPTHLIKTRGQQVTLRCSPKSGHDTVSWYQQALGQGPQFIFQYYEEEERQRGNFPDRFSGHQFPNYSSELNVNALLLGDSALYLCASSSYSYEQYFGPGTRLTVT.

In DNA, the CDR3 is TGTGCCAGCAGCGTCAGGGGACGGAAACATTATGGCTACACCTTC. Translated: CASSVRGRKHYGYTF. This chain connects TRBV7-2 to TRBJ1-2; D is possibly TRBD1 (6 bases). V shed 5 bases and J shed 5 bases, with 18 bases lying between them. The CDR3 sequence is 15 residues long. Germline V gene lookup returns CDR1 SGHTA and CDR2 FQGNSA.

Written as DNA, the CDR3 is TGTGCCTGGAACCCCCCGGCTAGCGTGGCCTACGAGCAGTACTTC. Protein sequence: CAWNPPASVAYEQYF. This chain connects TRBV30 to TRBJ2-7; weak D call: TRBD2 (6 bases). Germline-derived CDR1 and CDR2 are GTSNPN and SVGIG (reference sequence). The ends were cut back, 4 bases at V and 2 bases at J, with 18 bases in the middle. The CDR3 runs 15 residues. The full variable domain, rest sourced from reference TRBV30 and TRBJ2-7, is SQTIHQWPATLVQPVGSPLSLECTVEGTSNPNLYWYRQAAGRGLQLLFYSVGIGQISSEVPQNLSASRPQDRQFILSSKKLLLSDSGFYLCAWNPPASVAYEQYFGPGTRLTVT.

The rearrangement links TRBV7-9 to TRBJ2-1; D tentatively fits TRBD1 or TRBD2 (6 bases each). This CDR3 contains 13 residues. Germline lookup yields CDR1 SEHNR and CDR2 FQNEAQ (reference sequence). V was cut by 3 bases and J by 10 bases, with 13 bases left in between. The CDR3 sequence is CASSFPGAREQFF. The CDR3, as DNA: TGTGCCAGCAGCTTTCCGGGGGCACGGGAGCAGTTCTTC.

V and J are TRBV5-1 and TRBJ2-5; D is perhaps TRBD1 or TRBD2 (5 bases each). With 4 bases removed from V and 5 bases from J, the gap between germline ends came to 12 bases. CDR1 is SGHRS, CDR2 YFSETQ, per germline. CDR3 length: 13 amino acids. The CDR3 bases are TGCGCCAGCAGCCCCGGGACGGTGGAGACCCAGTACTTC. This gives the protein CASSPGTVETQYF.

This CDR3 is CASSSLRSGNEQFF. Written as DNA, the CDR3 is TGTGCCAGCAGCTCCTTGAGGAGTGGTAATGAGCAGTTCTTC. V is TRBV11-2 and J is TRBJ2-1; D is unclear. V shed 4 bases and J shed 7 bases, with 14 bases lying between them. CDR3 length equals 14 residues. Germline-derived CDR1 and CDR2 are SGHAT and FQNNGV.

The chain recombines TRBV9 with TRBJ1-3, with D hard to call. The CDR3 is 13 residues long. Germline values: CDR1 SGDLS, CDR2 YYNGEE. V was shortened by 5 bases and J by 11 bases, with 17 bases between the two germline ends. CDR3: CASSNIRRHAIYF. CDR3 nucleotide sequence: TGTGCCAGCAGTAACATCAGGCGGCACGCCATATATTTT.